This entry lists 11 T cell receptor beta chains sequenced from one sample in a study of control samples from healthy donors and cancer patients (dated by TCRdb to the early 2020s). The library was built by means of the immunoSEQ multiplex PCR assay. TCRdb mirrors the immuneACCESS table, restricted to in-frame sequences. Some clones are absent from its copies; in checked studies, under half trace to an unresolved V gene, and the reason for the others is unknown. Present in this sample are 120,000 to 150,000 clones, 90% to 95% of which were seen just once. Around 14% of the sample is in the top ten clones. Material: blood. The receptors here all came from a middle-aged man in good health.

The gene calls are TRBV4-1 and TRBJ1-2; D is undetermined. The CDR3 loop spans 17 amino acids. The germline gives CDR1 MGHRA, CDR2 YSYEKL. Trimming removed 0 bases at V and 4 bases at J, with 18 bases between. The CDR3 loop reads CASSQDLIRLVGYGYTF. The CDR3 region has the DNA TGCGCCAGCAGCCAAGATCTGATACGACTTGTAGGCTATGGCTACACCTTC.

The chain recombines TRBV18 with TRBJ1-2, with D tentatively TRBD1 (6 bases). Germline V gene data show CDR1 as KGHSH and CDR2 as LQKENI. CDR3 length: 17 residues. Trimming stripped 3 bases from V and 3 bases from J, with 20 bases between. In DNA form, the CDR3 reads TGTGCCAGCTCACCCGGGGGGGCCCAAACTCGGGACTATGGCTACACCTTC. Translated, it gives CASSPGGAQTRDYGYTF.

This chain uses TRBV27 with TRBJ2-1, with 11 bases matching TRBD2. Germline trimming cut 3 bases from V and 5 bases from J; bases unmatched to any gene: 3. The CDR3 is made up of 15 amino acids. Germline CDR1 is MNHEY and CDR2 is SMNVEV (reference sequence). In DNA form, the CDR3 reads TGTGCCAGCAGTTTTGGGACTAGCGGAAACAATGAGCAGTTCTTC. Translating it yields CASSFGTSGNNEQFF.

Written as DNA, the CDR3 is TGTGCCAGCAGTCAAGACACCAACTATGGCTACACCTTC. Its protein is CASSQDTNYGYTF. The chain couples TRBV12-3 or TRBV12-4 to TRBJ1-2; D is unclear. The V end was cut by 5 bases, the J end by 2 bases, with 9 bases between. This CDR3 has 13 residues.

This CDR3 is CASSQDTTTTNEKLFF. The CDR3 DNA reads TGTGCCAGCAGCCAAGATACGACTACAACTAATGAAAAACTGTTTTTT. The rearrangement uses TRBV4-2 and TRBJ1-4; no clear D. Per germline, CDR1 LGHNA and CDR2 YNFKEQ. The V gene lost 0 bases and the J gene lost 0 bases, with 8 bases spanning the gap. The CDR3 has 16 residues.

The chain couples TRBV6-5 to TRBJ1-3, with TRBD1 matching over 7 bases. The V gene end was trimmed by 5 bases and the J gene end by 0 bases; junction bases not matched to a gene: 4. Germline-derived CDR1 and CDR2 are MNHEY and SVGAGI. CDR3 length: 15 amino acids. CDR3: CASSRQGSSGNTIYF. The DNA of the CDR3 is TGTGCCAGCAGTAGACAGGGCAGCTCTGGAAACACCATATATTTT.

The chain is built from TRBV4-1 and TRBJ1-2; D unresolved. The germline V and J ends were trimmed by 2 bases and 2 bases, with 9 bases remaining between them. This CDR3 contains 14 residues. CDR1 is MGHRA and CDR2 is YSYEKL in the germline V gene. The chain's CDR3 is CASSQQQTNYGYTF. In DNA form, the CDR3 reads TGCGCCAGCAGCCAACAACAGACGAACTATGGCTACACCTTC.

This chain links TRBV18 with TRBJ2-3; D is possibly TRBD2 (6 bases). The length of the CDR3 is 15 residues. CDR1 is KGHSH and CDR2 is LQKENI in the germline V gene. Trimming shortened V by 4 bases and J by 4 bases, and 15 bases separated the two germline ends. In DNA, the CDR3 is TGTGCCAGCTCACTCTACTCGTCGGGGGCAGATACGCAGTATTTT. It is translated as CASSLYSSGADTQYF.

The chain recombines TRBV19 with TRBJ1-2; D gene unclear. This CDR3 region has 13 residues. V dropped 0 bases and J dropped 4 bases, with 6 bases sitting between them. CDR1 and CDR2 (germline): LNHDA, SQIVND (reference sequence). The CDR3 DNA reads TGTGCCAGTAGTATAGAGGGTACCTATGGCTACACCTTC. Its translation is CASSIEGTYGYTF.

The genes are TRBV2 and TRBJ2-7; 7 bases match TRBD1. CDR1 and CDR2 from the germline V gene are SNHLY and FYNNEI. The ends lost 5 bases at V and 7 bases at J; junction bases unmatched: 2. This CDR3 has 11 amino acids. CDR3 region: CASSQTGEQYF. The CDR3 DNA reads TGTGCCAGCAGTCAGACAGGGGAGCAGTACTTC. Using reference TRBV2 and TRBJ2-7 for the parts outside the CDR3, the full variable domain is EPEVTQTPSHQVTQMGQEVILRCVPISNHLYFYWYRQILGQKVEFLVSFYNNEISEKSEIFDDQFSVERPDGSNFTLKIRSTKLEDSAMYFCASSQTGEQYFGPGTRLTVT.

This chain uses TRBV10-3 with TRBJ2-1; unclear D gene. V lost 3 bases and J 6 bases, leaving 6 bases between the germline ends. Germline CDR1 and CDR2: ENHRY and SYGVKD. The CDR3 contains 12 residues. The CDR3: CAISDNSNEQFF. DNA of the CDR3: TGTGCCATCAGTGATAACAGCAATGAGCAGTTCTTC.